The 13 T cell receptor beta chains below come from one sample, sequenced in a study of human T cells and chemical hapten exposure. Time point here: healthy volunteer bleed at 2 weeks. Unseparated into fractions, whole blood served as the source from which total RNA was extracted. TCRdb redid the calling of the RACE reads with MiXCR, one entry per CDR3 protein. The sample gives about 93,000 distinct CDR3 sequences, around 8.8% of which show up once; about 3.1% is in the top ten. Material for sequencing was whole blood. The receptors come from a female donor in good health. Some clones in this sample may be carry-over from other donors' samples.

This clonotype ranks as medium-sized. The J gene is TRBJ2-1, the V gene TRBV20-1; maybe TRBD2 (6 bases). This CDR3 is 15 amino acids long. Trimming stripped 6 bases from V and 1 base from J, with 16 bases between. Germline lookup yields CDR1 DFQATT and CDR2 SNEGSKA (reference sequence). As DNA, the CDR3 is TGCAGTGCCCCCAGTATGACTAGTTCCTACAATGAGCAGTTCTTC. This gives the protein CSAPSMTSSYNEQFF.

This clonotype occurred many times. The J gene is TRBJ2-7, the V gene TRBV5-1; D uncertain. Per the germline V gene, CDR1 is SGHRS and CDR2 is YFSETQ. The ends were cut back, 0 bases at V and 2 bases at J, with 9 bases in the middle. The CDR3 sequence is 14 residues long. CDR3 region: CASSLDGGTYEQYF. The CDR3 DNA sequence: TGCGCCAGCAGCTTGGACGGCGGCACCTACGAGCAGTACTTC.

This clonotype was observed at least ten times. V usage is TRBV12-3 or TRBV12-4 and J usage is TRBJ1-4; 7 bases align to TRBD1. This CDR3 comprises 14 residues. Trimming cost V 6 bases and J 7 bases; bases outside gene matches: 8. Written as DNA, the CDR3 is TGTGCCAGCAGCCCCGACAGGGCAGGTGAAAAACTGTTTTTT. Protein product: CASSPDRAGEKLFF.

This sequence joins TRBV6-5 and TRBJ2-1; D gene unclear. The CDR3 spans 13 residues. Looked up from germline, CDR1 is MNHEY and CDR2 is SVGAGI. Trimming left V 6 bases short and J 6 bases short, with 12 bases between. The CDR3 loop reads CASSTAAANEQFF. The CDR3 nucleotides are TGTGCCAGCAGCACCGCTGCAGCCAATGAGCAGTTCTTC.

The V call is TRBV7-3, the J call TRBJ1-1; tentatively, D is TRBD1 (5 bases). Trimming left V 0 bases short and J 6 bases short, with 11 bases between. CDR1 is SGHTA, CDR2 FQGTGA, per germline. The CDR3 has 14 residues. CDR3 DNA: TGTGCCAGCAGCTTAACGGTGGGGCAGGCTGAAGCTTTCTTT. Translation: CASSLTVGQAEAFF.

This clonotype was counted only a few times. One end of the junction fails to match germline, which may point to a read error. The chain combines TRBV2 with TRBJ1-1, with D uncertain. In germline, CDR1 is SNHLY, CDR2 FYNNEI. CDR3 length: 11 amino acids. CDR3 sequence (DNA): TGTGCCAGCAGTGAAGCGCTTCAGATAAGCTTT. This gives the protein CASSEALQISF.

The chain carries TRBV25-1 and TRBJ2-3; the D gene is possibly TRBD2 (5 bases). Germline CDR1 MGHDK, CDR2 SYGVNS. CDR3 size: 15 residues. Between the trimmed V and J ends, which lost 2 bases and 1 base, there was a span of 10 bases. Written as DNA, the CDR3 is TGTGCCAGCAGTGAAGTGGTTAGCGGCACAGATACGCAGTATTTT. It codes for CASSEVVSGTDTQYF.

In DNA form, the CDR3 reads TGTGCCAGCAGCTCCGGACTAGCGGCGACCAGATTATACAATGAGCAGTTCTTC. It codes for CASSSGLAATRLYNEQFF. V and J are TRBV7-8 and TRBJ2-1; TRBD2 matches at 10 bases. The CDR3 sequence is 18 residues long. V was pared by 4 bases and J by 4 bases, with 13 bases of the junction left unmatched. Germline loops: CDR1 SGHVS, CDR2 FQNEAQ.

There are a few counts of this clonotype. J is TRBJ2-7 and V is TRBV20-1, with 11 bases matching TRBD2. The CDR3 spans 14 residues. CDR1 is DFQATT, CDR2 SNEGSKA, per germline (reference sequence). After removal of 6 bases from V and 3 bases from J, the junction contained 7 bases not matched to a gene. In nucleotides, the CDR3 is TGCAGTGCGGCCGGGACTAGCGGTTACTACGAGCAGTACTTC. Protein sequence: CSAAGTSGYYEQYF.

The chain recombines TRBV12-5 with TRBJ2-3; no firm D call. CDR1 and CDR2 (germline): LGHNT, FRNRAP. V was clipped by 0 bases and J by 1 base, with 8 bases between them. This CDR3 spans 15 amino acids. Written as DNA, the CDR3 is TGTGCTAGTGGTTTGGTACCCCCTCGCACAGATACGCAGTATTTT. It yields the protein CASGLVPPRTDTQYF.

The genes are TRBV29-1 and TRBJ2-6; D is unresolved. This CDR3 has 12 residues. V was pared by 5 bases and J by 1 base, with 3 bases between. Looked up from germline, CDR1 is SQVTM and CDR2 is ANQGSEA. The CDR3 loop is CSVTSGANVLTF. The CDR3 bases are TGCAGCGTTACTTCTGGGGCCAACGTCCTGACTTTC. Looking up the rest from reference TRBV29-1 and TRBJ2-6 gives the full variable domain: SAVISQKPSRDICQRGTSLTIQCQVDSQVTMMFWYRQQPGQSLTLIATANQGSEATYESGFVIDKFPISRPNLTFSTLTVSNMSPEDSSIYLCSVTSGANVLTFGAGSRLTVL.

This clonotype appeared a few times. V usage is TRBV20-1 and J usage is TRBJ1-1; no clear D. The CDR3 loop spans 13 amino acids. V was clipped by 4 bases and J by 2 bases, with 11 bases between them. Germline CDR1 is DFQATT and CDR2 is SNEGSKA (reference sequence). The CDR3 reads CSATRRSNTEAFF. In DNA form, the CDR3 reads TGCAGTGCTACCAGACGGTCCAACACTGAAGCTTTCTTT.

The chain joins TRBV19 to TRBJ1-5; possible D gene TRBD1, 5 bases. The CDR3 is 16 residues long. Per germline, CDR1 LNHDA and CDR2 SQIVND (reference sequence). V was cut by 4 bases and J by 0 bases, with 13 bases left in between. The DNA of the CDR3 is TGTGCCAGTAGTAGGCAGGGATCCTATAGCAATCAGCCCCAGCATTTT. Its translation is CASSRQGSYSNQPQHF.